A single sample is the source of the 6 T cell receptor beta chains below, sequenced in a study of beta chain features in type 1 diabetes. All of the isolated RNA was reverse transcribed, so expressed TCRB transcripts were sequenced. Libraries were prepared by immunoSEQ multiplex PCR; TCRdb keeps only in-frame clonotypes and omits some of them. This sample has around 430,000 clones; around 28% occur once, and the top ten carry about 0.06%. Material for sequencing was naive CD4+ T cells from blood. The source of these receptors is a man aged 18 to 35 in good health.

This rearrangement joins TRBV5-1 to TRBJ2-1, with 12 bases identical to TRBD2. Trimming cost V 6 bases and J 7 bases; bases outside gene matches: 8. Germline V CDR1 and CDR2: SGHRS, YFSETQ. CDR3 length: 15 amino acids. CDR3 in DNA: TGCGCCAGCATTCCGGGACTAGCGGGTTTGAATGAGCAGTTCTTC. The encoded protein is CASIPGLAGLNEQFF.

This chain connects TRBV18 to TRBJ2-2; D is uncertain. This CDR3 contains 14 residues. Deletions cut 1 base from V and 1 base from J, with 4 bases between. Germline CDR1 reads KGHSH; CDR2 reads LQKENI. In DNA form, the CDR3 reads TGTGCCAGCTCACCACAGCAGAACACCGGGGAGCTGTTTTTT. Amino acids: CASSPQQNTGELFF.

The chain carries TRBV28 and TRBJ2-6, with 7 bases that match TRBD1. J lost 1 base, V lost 6 bases, and 6 bases had no gene match. The CDR3 has 16 residues. Germline-derived CDR1 and CDR2 are MDHEN and SYDVKM. Written as DNA, the CDR3 is TGTGCCAGCAGCTTTTCAGGGGGATCTGGGGCCAACGTCCTGACTTTC. It codes for CASSFSGGSGANVLTF.

V and J are TRBV7-6 and TRBJ2-1; a possible D gene is TRBD1 (6 bases). V lost 5 bases and J lost 5, with 16 bases in between. Germline lookup yields CDR1 SGHVS and CDR2 FNYEAQ. The CDR3 sequence is 15 residues long. The CDR3 DNA follows: TGTGCCAGCAGCCAATACAGGGAGTCACACAATGAGCAGTTCTTC. Its protein is CASSQYRESHNEQFF.

CDR3 region: CASSLAAGNIQYF. The CDR3 bases are TGTGCCAGCAGCTTAGCTGCAGGTAACATTCAGTACTTC. The chain couples TRBV7-2 to TRBJ2-4, with unresolved D. Germline V gene lookup returns CDR1 SGHTA and CDR2 FQGNSA. Trimming pared 0 bases from V and 7 bases from J, leaving 7 bases between. This CDR3 spans 13 amino acids.

This clone was counted only a few times. V and J are TRBV5-4 and TRBJ2-7, with 10 bases aligning to TRBD2. The CDR3 is 14 residues long. J lost 12 bases, V lost 3 bases, and 12 bases had no gene match. Germline values: CDR1 SGHNT, CDR2 YYREEE (reference sequence). The CDR3 DNA follows: TGTGCCAGCAGCTCGCGGCTAGCGGGAGAGATCTTGTACTTC. It codes for CASSSRLAGEILYF.